A single sample is the source of the 8 T cell receptor beta chains below, sequenced in a study of T cell clonality in common variable immunodeficiency. The assay was immunoSEQ multiplex PCR, and TCRdb's table has in-frame clones only and misses some. The data show 40,000 or so clones, with none appearing a single time. Sequencing input: peripheral blood mononuclear cells. These receptors all stem from a person between 18 and 75 years old in good health.

This clone showed up many times. The read stops 3 residues short of the end of the CDR3; the missing end is completed from the germline J gene. The rearrangement links TRBV5-6 to TRBJ1-2; D perhaps matches TRBD1 (6 bases). Germline V lookup: CDR1 SGHDT, CDR2 YYEEEE. This CDR3 spans 14 amino acids. Incomplete CDR3 DNA: TGTGCCAGCAGCTTGATGACAGGAGCTCTCGGC. Translating it yields CASSLMTGALG. The entire CDR3 is CASSLMTGALGYTF. Looking up the rest from reference TRBV5-6 and TRBJ1-2 gives the full variable domain: DAGVTQSPTHLIKTRGQQVTLRCSPKSGHDTVSWYQQALGQGPQFIFQYYEEEERQRGNFPDRFSGHQFPNYSSELNVNALLLGDSALYLCASSLMTGALGYTFGSGTRLTVV.

This clone turned up a few times. The read finishes 3 residues shy of the CDR3 end, and the germline J gene is used to complete it. The rearrangement links TRBV5-6 to TRBJ1-2, with 7 bases identical to TRBD1. Germline trimming cut 4 bases from V and 4 bases from J; bases unmatched to any gene: 10. The length of the CDR3 is 15 residues. Germline loops: CDR1 SGHDT, CDR2 YYEEEE. The CDR3 loop reads CASSPRGRQGYGYTF. Partial CDR3 DNA: TGTGCCAGCAGCCCCAGGGGGAGACAGGGCTATGGC.

This clone was recorded many times. The read falls 3 residues short of the CDR3 end, and the missing part is taken from the germline J gene. The J gene is TRBJ1-2, the V gene TRBV5-1, with D possibly TRBD1 on 6 matching bases. This CDR3 region has 16 residues. In germline, CDR1 is SGHRS, CDR2 YFSETQ. Incomplete CDR3 DNA: TGCGCCAGCAGCTTGGCCGACATGAGGGGCAGGGGAGGC. Translated, it gives CASSLADMRGRGG. The CDR3 in its entirety is CASSLADMRGRGGYTF.

Comment on this clone: The junction departs from the called germline gene at one end, perhaps through a read error. The CDR3 is cut off 3 residues early in the read; its end comes from the germline J gene. Other DNA sequences in this sample translate to the same CDR3. This chain connects TRBV11-2 to TRBJ2-1; 8 bases match TRBD2. Per germline, CDR1 SGHAT and CDR2 FQNNGV. The CDR3 covers 15 residues. CDR3 in amino acids: CASSSTGLAYNEQFF. The DNA read from the CDR3 is TGCGCCAGCAGCTCGACGGGACTAGCCTACAATGAG.

To note about this clone: The read comes to an end 3 residues before the CDR3 does, leaving the germline J gene to fill in the end. V and J are TRBV19 and TRBJ1-2; a weak D match, TRBD1 (5 bases). The CDR3 sequence is 14 residues long. Germline V lookup: CDR1 LNHDA, CDR2 SQIVND (reference sequence). Trimming pared 1 base from V and 4 bases from J, leaving 10 bases between. CDR3 sequence: CASSIGREGYGYTF. The CDR3 bases that were read are TGTGCCAGTAGTATAGGCAGGGAGGGCTATGGC.

This clone appeared a few times. The CDR3 extends 3 residues past the end of the read, so its final part is completed from the germline J gene. V gene TRBV6-2 or TRBV6-3 combines with J gene TRBJ1-6, with 8 bases that match TRBD1. V trimming: 6 bases; J trimming: 9 bases; junction bases outside the gene matches: 10. Germline assignment: CDR1 MNHEY and CDR2 SVGEGT. This CDR3 region has 15 residues. The CDR3 reads CASSDRGERISPLHF. The covered CDR3 bases are TGTGCCAGCAGCGACAGGGGAGAAAGGATTTCACCC.

This clone has a handful of counts. With the read ending 3 residues before the CDR3 end, the germline J gene is used to fill in that end. The V gene is TRBV18, the J gene TRBJ2-3; 8 nucleotides agree with TRBD1. Germline values: CDR1 KGHSH, CDR2 LQKENI. The length of the CDR3 is 19 residues. The CDR3 DNA, read in part, is TGTGCCAGCTCACCTACGACAGGGGCCGCCTGGATGAGAAATCAGCCG. It specifies CASSPTTGAAWMRNQP. The entire CDR3 protein is CASSPTTGAAWMRNQPQYF.

This clone has ten or more counts. Read sequence stops 3 residues before the CDR3 end, and the germline J gene provides the missing end. V and J are TRBV12-5 and TRBJ2-1; weak D call: TRBD1 (6 bases). CDR3 length equals 20 residues. Germline V lookup: CDR1 LGHNT, CDR2 FRNRAP. The V end lost 2 bases, the J end lost 1 base, and 24 bases lay between the germline ends. This CDR3 is CASGLPPIQRGKGSYNEQFF. The part of the CDR3 DNA that was read is TGTGCTAGTGGTTTGCCACCCATTCAGAGGGGGAAAGGGTCCTACAATGAG.